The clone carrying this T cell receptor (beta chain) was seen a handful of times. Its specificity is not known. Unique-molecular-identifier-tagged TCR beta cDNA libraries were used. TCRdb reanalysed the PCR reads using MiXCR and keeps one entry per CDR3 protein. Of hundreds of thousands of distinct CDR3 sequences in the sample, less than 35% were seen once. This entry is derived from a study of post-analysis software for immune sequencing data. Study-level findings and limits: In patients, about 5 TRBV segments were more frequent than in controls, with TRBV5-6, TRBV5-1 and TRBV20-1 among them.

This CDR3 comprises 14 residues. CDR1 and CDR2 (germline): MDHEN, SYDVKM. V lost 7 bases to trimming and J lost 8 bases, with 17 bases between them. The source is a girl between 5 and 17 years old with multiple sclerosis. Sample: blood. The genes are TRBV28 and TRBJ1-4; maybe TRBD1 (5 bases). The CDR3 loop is CASIGGGAEEKLFF. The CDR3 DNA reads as TGTGCCAGCATCGGGGGTGGGGCTGAGGAAAAACTGTTTTTT.